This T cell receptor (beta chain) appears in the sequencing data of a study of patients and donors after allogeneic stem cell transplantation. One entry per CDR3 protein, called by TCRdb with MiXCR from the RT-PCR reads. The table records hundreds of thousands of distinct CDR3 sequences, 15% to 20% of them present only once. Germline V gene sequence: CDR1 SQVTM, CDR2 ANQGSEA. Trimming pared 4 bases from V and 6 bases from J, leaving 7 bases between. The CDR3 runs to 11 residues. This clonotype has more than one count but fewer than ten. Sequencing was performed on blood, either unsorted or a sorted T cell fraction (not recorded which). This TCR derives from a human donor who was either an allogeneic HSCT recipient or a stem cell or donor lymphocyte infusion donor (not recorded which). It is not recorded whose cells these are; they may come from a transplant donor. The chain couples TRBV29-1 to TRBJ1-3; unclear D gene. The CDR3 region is CSVGSKNTIYF. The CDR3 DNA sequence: TGCAGCGTTGGCAGTAAAAACACCATATATTTT.